Presented here are 25 T cell receptor beta chains from one specimen sequenced in a study of blood T cell repertoires in COVID-19. Measured with immunoSEQ multiplex PCR; TCRdb has only the in-frame clones, and not every one. The table has approximately 100,000 clones, approximately 70% seen once. Sequencing was performed on peripheral blood. These receptors all come from a man at least 80 years old with acute or convalescent COVID-19.

J is TRBJ1-4 and V is TRBV11-2; 10 bases line up with TRBD1. CDR1 is SGHAT, CDR2 FQNNGV, per germline. V was pared by 2 bases and J by 6 bases, with 9 bases of the junction left unmatched. There are 17 residues in the CDR3. CDR3 loop: CASSLTGRQGADEKLFF. Written as DNA, the CDR3 is TGTGCCAGCAGCTTAACCGGACGACAGGGGGCGGATGAAAAACTGTTTTTT.

This rearrangement joins TRBV6-5 to TRBJ1-1; no reliable D call. Germline V CDR1 and CDR2: MNHEY, SVGAGI. Trimming cost V 6 bases and J 0 bases, with 14 bases left between them. The CDR3 is made up of 15 amino acids. CDR3 in amino acids: CASSKARGMNTEAFF. CDR3 sequence (DNA): TGTGCCAGCAGCAAAGCCAGAGGAATGAACACTGAAGCTTTCTTT.

V usage is TRBV3-1 (or the pseudogene TRBV3-2) and J usage is TRBJ2-7; 7 bases agree with TRBD2. CDR3 length: 16 residues. CDR1 and CDR2 (germline): LGHDT, YNNKEL (reference sequence). V was clipped by 3 bases and J by 2 bases; unmatched bases: 10. The CDR3 DNA reads TGTGCCAGCAGCCATGGGGGGGTAAAGATCCCCTACGAGCAGTACTTC. The encoded protein is CASSHGGVKIPYEQYF.

The sample holds a few counts of this clone. The V call is TRBV11-2, the J call TRBJ2-7, with TRBD2 matching over 7 bases. Germline CDR1 and CDR2: SGHAT and FQNNGV. This CDR3 contains 14 residues. The ends lost 6 bases at V and 3 bases at J; junction bases unmatched: 8. The CDR3: CASSPTSSGYEQYF. As DNA, the CDR3 is TGTGCCAGCAGTCCGACTAGCTCCGGCTACGAGCAGTACTTC.

This sequence joins TRBV18 and TRBJ2-3; D might be TRBD1 (6 bases). Trimming stripped 6 bases from V and 2 bases from J, with 15 bases between. The CDR3 consists of 15 residues. Germline V gives CDR1 KGHSH, CDR2 LQKENI. CDR3 nucleotides: TGTGCCAGCTCCGGGGAACAGGGAGACACAGATACGCAGTATTTT. The encoded protein is CASSGEQGDTDTQYF.

This clone was counted only a few times. V usage is TRBV3-1 (or the pseudogene TRBV3-2) and J usage is TRBJ1-3, with D unresolved. This CDR3 region has 13 residues. The germline V and J ends were trimmed by 1 base and 4 bases, with 5 bases remaining between them. CDR1 and CDR2 from the germline V gene are LGHDT and YNNKEL (reference sequence). This CDR3 is CASSQVRGNTIYF. Written as DNA, the CDR3 is TGTGCCAGCAGCCAAGTCAGGGGAAACACCATATATTTT.

A few counts support this clone. This chain uses TRBV6-5 with TRBJ2-1; D is uncertain. Trimming pared 4 bases from V and 0 bases from J, leaving 4 bases between. The CDR3 is 13 amino acids. Per the germline V gene, CDR1 is MNHEY and CDR2 is SVGAGI. CDR3 in amino acids: CASSFYSYNEQFF. The CDR3 nucleotides are TGTGCCAGCAGTTTCTACTCCTACAATGAGCAGTTCTTC.

This clone was recorded only once. In nucleotides, the CDR3 is TGTGCCAGCAGCCACTCCCGCGAGCAGTACTTC. Its protein is CASSHSREQYF. The rearrangement uses TRBV14 and TRBJ2-7; D gene uncertain. V lost 3 bases, J lost 6 bases, and 6 bases lay in between. The CDR3 totals 11 residues. Germline loops: CDR1 SGHDN, CDR2 FVKESK. Using reference TRBV14 and TRBJ2-7 for the parts outside the CDR3, the full variable domain is EAGVTQFPSHSVIEKGQTVTLRCDPISGHDNLYWYRRVMGKEIKFLLHFVKESKQDESGMPNNRFLAERTGGTYSTLKVQPAELEDSGVYFCASSHSREQYFGPGTRLTVT.

The rearrangement uses TRBV27 and TRBJ1-2, with D unclear. Between the trimmed V and J ends, which lost 7 bases and 3 bases, there was a span of 9 bases. The CDR3 length is 12 residues. The germline gives CDR1 MNHEY, CDR2 SMNVEV (reference sequence). CDR3 coding DNA: TGTGCCAGCATCCGCCAGGACTATGGCTACACCTTC. Encoded protein: CASIRQDYGYTF.

The table lists this clone with a few counts. This CDR3 is CASETDSPLHF. CDR3 bases: TGTGCCAGCGAGACTGATTCACCCCTCCACTTT. V usage is TRBV7-7 and J usage is TRBJ1-6; D remains unclear. V lost 8 bases, J lost 8 bases, and 7 bases lay in between. From germline, CDR1 is SSHAT and CDR2 FNYEAQ (reference sequence). This CDR3 has 11 residues.

The chain has TRBV5-4 and TRBJ2-5; maybe TRBD2 (6 bases). Trimming removed 1 base at V and 4 bases at J, with 14 bases between. The CDR3 loop spans 15 amino acids. Germline assignment: CDR1 SGHNT and CDR2 YYREEE (reference sequence). CDR3 DNA: TGTGCCAGCAGCTTGATTGGCAACGGGGGAGAGACCCAGTACTTC. Its translation: CASSLIGNGGETQYF.

The rearrangement uses TRBV6-5 and TRBJ2-1; 10 bases fit TRBD1. This CDR3 is built from 14 residues. J was trimmed by 0 bases and V by 8 bases; bases with no gene match: 1. Germline loops: CDR1 MNHEY, CDR2 SVGAGI. CDR3 residues: CASRTGGSYNEQFF. The CDR3 DNA follows: TGTGCCAGCCGGACAGGGGGCTCCTACAATGAGCAGTTCTTC.

This clone showed up just a few times. The rearrangement uses TRBV7-2 and TRBJ2-1, with 7 bases that match TRBD2. Germline lookup yields CDR1 SGHTA and CDR2 FQGNSA. V trimming: 5 bases; J trimming: 8 bases; junction bases outside the gene matches: 9. This CDR3 spans 14 amino acids. The CDR3 DNA reads as TGTGCCAGCAGCCAGACCCCGGGGGGTGATGAGCAGTTCTTC. This translates into CASSQTPGGDEQFF.

The V gene is TRBV7-6, the J gene TRBJ2-7, with 12 bases that match TRBD1. Trimming took 3 bases from V and 1 from J; bases not matched to a gene: 7. This CDR3 contains 17 residues. Germline V gene sequence: CDR1 SGHVS, CDR2 FNYEAQ. CDR3: CASSLWDRGPKSYEQYF. In DNA, the CDR3 is TGTGCCAGCAGCTTGTGGGACAGGGGGCCAAAGTCCTACGAGCAGTACTTC.

This rearrangement joins TRBV3-1 (or the pseudogene TRBV3-2) to TRBJ2-1; the D is unclear. V dropped 1 base and J dropped 10 bases, with 14 bases sitting between them. CDR1 and CDR2 from the germline V gene are LGHDT and YNNKEL (reference sequence). CDR3 length: 14 amino acids. The CDR3 here is CASSQARVAREQFF. CDR3 in DNA: TGTGCCAGCAGCCAAGCTCGGGTGGCGCGGGAGCAGTTCTTC.

The CDR3 is CASSTSRDRGINEQFF. CDR3 in DNA: TGTGCCAGCAGCACGAGCCGGGACAGGGGTATCAATGAGCAGTTCTTC. V and J are TRBV7-9 and TRBJ2-1; 10 nucleotides agree with TRBD1. The V gene's germline CDR1 is SEHNR and CDR2 FQNEAQ (reference sequence). V lost 5 bases to trimming and J lost 6 bases; unmatched junction nucleotides: 10. The CDR3 loop spans 16 amino acids. Variable domain in full (rest from reference TRBV7-9 and TRBJ2-1): DTGVSQNPRHKITKRGQNVTFRCDPISEHNRLYWYRQTLGQGPEFLTYFQNEAQLEKSRLLSDRFSAERPKGSFSTLEIQRTEQGDSAMYLCASSTSRDRGINEQFFGPGTRLTVL.

This clone was counted ten times or more. The rearrangement joins TRBV27 to TRBJ1-2, with D maybe TRBD1 (6 bases). This CDR3 has 14 residues. Germline V gene lookup returns CDR1 MNHEY and CDR2 SMNVEV (reference sequence). Trimming shortened V by 5 bases and J by 4 bases, and 14 bases separated the two germline ends. The CDR3 region is CASSQGGMPYGYTF. CDR3 DNA: TGTGCCAGCAGTCAAGGGGGTATGCCCTATGGCTACACCTTC.

The chain couples TRBV5-1 to TRBJ2-3, with D possibly matching TRBD2 (5 bases). The germline V and J ends were trimmed by 2 bases and 4 bases, with 14 bases remaining between them. This CDR3 has 15 residues. Germline CDR1 and CDR2: SGHRS and YFSETQ. CDR3 sequence: CASSFPPEGADTQYF. As DNA, the CDR3 is TGCGCCAGCAGCTTTCCGCCAGAGGGAGCAGATACGCAGTATTTT.

J is TRBJ2-1 and V is TRBV18; 11 bases match TRBD2. The CDR3 has 14 amino acids. V lost 3 bases and J lost 7; bases outside the gene matches: 2. Germline assignment: CDR1 KGHSH and CDR2 LQKENI. The CDR3 DNA sequence: TGTGCCAGCTCACCTTCTAGCGGGGGGAATGAGCAGTTCTTC. Amino acids: CASSPSSGGNEQFF.

This clone showed up many times. The J gene is TRBJ2-1, the V gene TRBV7-3; weak D call: TRBD2 (6 bases). This CDR3 spans 16 amino acids. Germline V gene sequence: CDR1 SGHTA, CDR2 FQGTGA. V was clipped by 0 bases and J by 0 bases, with 9 bases between them. DNA of the CDR3: TGTGCCAGCAGCTTAACCTCTAGCGTCTCCTACAATGAGCAGTTCTTC. Its translation: CASSLTSSVSYNEQFF.

The rearrangement joins TRBV4-2 to TRBJ2-2; 8 bases line up with TRBD1. Germline CDR1 LGHNA, CDR2 YNFKEQ. The CDR3 is made up of 14 amino acids. J was trimmed by 10 bases and V by 4 bases; bases with no gene match: 8. DNA of the CDR3: TGTGCCAGCAGCCTTGGACAGGGTACAATGGAGCTGTTTTTT. Protein sequence: CASSLGQGTMELFF.

V usage is TRBV5-4 and J usage is TRBJ1-6; TRBD1 matches at 7 bases. CDR1 is SGHNT, CDR2 YYREEE, per germline (reference sequence). This CDR3 has 15 residues. V gave up 5 bases and J gave up 7 bases; unmatched junction bases: 9. CDR3 region: CASRTDRAGNSPLHF. In DNA, the CDR3 is TGTGCCAGCAGAACAGACAGGGCTGGGAATTCACCCCTCCACTTT.

J is TRBJ2-3 and V is TRBV4-1, with D unresolved. The CDR3 totals 16 residues. Germline CDR1 and CDR2: MGHRA and YSYEKL. V dropped 4 bases and J dropped 7 bases, with 21 bases sitting between them. CDR3 protein: CASSRSLSPRSNTQYF. The CDR3 coding sequence is TGCGCCAGCAGCCGTTCATTGAGCCCTCGATCCAATACGCAGTATTTT.

Turning to this clone: Other DNA sequences in the sample encode the same CDR3. The gene calls are TRBV24-1 and TRBJ2-7; a possible D gene is TRBD2 (5 bases). There are 13 residues in the CDR3. CDR1 is KGHDR and CDR2 is SFDVKD in the germline V gene. Trimming stripped 6 bases from V and 2 bases from J, with 10 bases between. Written as DNA, the CDR3 is TGTGCCACCAGTCTGGGAGCGACCTACGAGCAGTACTTC. It encodes CATSLGATYEQYF.

This clone showed up many times. The chain combines TRBV11-2 with TRBJ1-1; 8 bases line up with TRBD1. The V gene's germline CDR1 is SGHAT and CDR2 FQNNGV. V lost 5 bases to trimming and J lost 3 bases; unmatched junction nucleotides: 11. The CDR3 contains 16 residues. CDR3 bases: TGTGCCAGCAGCCCTCGGCAGGGGGCTGAGGACACTGAAGCTTTCTTT. It translates to CASSPRQGAEDTEAFF.